The entry that follows covers one T cell receptor beta chain sequence. Its antigen is not identified. The method was immunoSEQ multiplex PCR; TCRdb's version includes in-frame clones alone and lacks a portion of them. The sample yields 140,000 to 150,000 clones, roughly 90% seen once. The entry originates in a study of radiation and T cells in renal cell carcinoma. Study as a whole: Nephrectomy followed 15 Gy stereotactic body radiation by 4 weeks.

Germline lookup yields CDR1 SGDLS and CDR2 YYNGEE. The CDR3 loop spans 17 amino acids. Trimming took 2 bases from V and 0 from J; bases not matched to a gene: 3. Regarding the study as a whole: Without pretreatment biopsies, baseline tumor clonotype presence was undetermined. Top tumor clonotypes rose in blood 2 weeks post-radiation, then contracted.

The time point is: baseline pretreatment blood. The treatment denotes: 15 Gy SBRT to primary tumor, nephrectomy 4 weeks later. Blood was sampled at baseline, 2 weeks and 4 weeks after SBRT. This specimen consisted of blood, obtained from a patient whose treatment included radiotherapy and nephrectomy. The receptor comes from a woman aged 70-85 years with renal cell carcinoma. V and J are TRBV9 and TRBJ2-5; the match to TRBD2 covers 14 bases. Here the CDR3 DNA reads TGTGCCAGCAGCGTCGGACTAGCGGGGGGCCACCAAGAGACCCAGTACTTC. Translating gives CASSVGLAGGHQETQYF. Supplemented by reference TRBV9 and TRBJ2-5, the full variable domain reads DSGVTQTPKHLITATGQRVTLRCSPRSGDLSVYWYQQSLDQGLQFLIQYYNGEERAKGNILERFSAQQFPDLHSELNLSSLELGDSALYFCASSVGLAGGHQETQYFGPGTRLLVL.